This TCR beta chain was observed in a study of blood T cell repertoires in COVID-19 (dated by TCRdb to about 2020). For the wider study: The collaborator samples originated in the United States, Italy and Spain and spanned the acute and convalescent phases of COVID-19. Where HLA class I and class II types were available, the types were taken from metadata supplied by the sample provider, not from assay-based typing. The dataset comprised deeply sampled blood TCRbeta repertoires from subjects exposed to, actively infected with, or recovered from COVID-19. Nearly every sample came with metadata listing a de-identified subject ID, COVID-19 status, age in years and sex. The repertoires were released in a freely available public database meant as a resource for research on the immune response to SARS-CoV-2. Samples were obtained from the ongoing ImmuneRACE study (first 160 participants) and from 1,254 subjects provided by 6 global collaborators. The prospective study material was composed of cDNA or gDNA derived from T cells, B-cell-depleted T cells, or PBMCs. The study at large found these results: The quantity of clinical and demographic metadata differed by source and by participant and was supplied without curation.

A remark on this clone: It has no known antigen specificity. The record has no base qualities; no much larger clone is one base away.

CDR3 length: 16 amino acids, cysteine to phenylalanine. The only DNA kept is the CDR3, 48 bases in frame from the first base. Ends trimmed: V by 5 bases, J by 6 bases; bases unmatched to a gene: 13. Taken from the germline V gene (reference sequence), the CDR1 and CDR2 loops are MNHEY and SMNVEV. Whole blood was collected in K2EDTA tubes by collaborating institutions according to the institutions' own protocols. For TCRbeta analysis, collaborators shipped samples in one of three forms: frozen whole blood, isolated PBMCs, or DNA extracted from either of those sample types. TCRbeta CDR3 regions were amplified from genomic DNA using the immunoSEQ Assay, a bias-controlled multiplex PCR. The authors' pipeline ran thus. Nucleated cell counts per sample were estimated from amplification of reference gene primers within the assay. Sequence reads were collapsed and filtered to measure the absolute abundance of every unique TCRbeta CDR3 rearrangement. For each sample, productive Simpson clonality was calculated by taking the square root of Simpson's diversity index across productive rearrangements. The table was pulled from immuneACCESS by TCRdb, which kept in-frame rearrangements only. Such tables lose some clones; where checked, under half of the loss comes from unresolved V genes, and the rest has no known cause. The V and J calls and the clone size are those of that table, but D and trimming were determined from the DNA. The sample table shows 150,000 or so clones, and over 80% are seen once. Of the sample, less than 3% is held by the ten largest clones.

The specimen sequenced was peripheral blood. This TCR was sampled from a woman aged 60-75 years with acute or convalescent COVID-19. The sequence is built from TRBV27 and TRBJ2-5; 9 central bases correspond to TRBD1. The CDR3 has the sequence CASSIQGATISKTQYF. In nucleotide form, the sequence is TGTGCCAGCAGTATACAGGGGGCGACCATCTCGAAGACCCAGTACTTC.